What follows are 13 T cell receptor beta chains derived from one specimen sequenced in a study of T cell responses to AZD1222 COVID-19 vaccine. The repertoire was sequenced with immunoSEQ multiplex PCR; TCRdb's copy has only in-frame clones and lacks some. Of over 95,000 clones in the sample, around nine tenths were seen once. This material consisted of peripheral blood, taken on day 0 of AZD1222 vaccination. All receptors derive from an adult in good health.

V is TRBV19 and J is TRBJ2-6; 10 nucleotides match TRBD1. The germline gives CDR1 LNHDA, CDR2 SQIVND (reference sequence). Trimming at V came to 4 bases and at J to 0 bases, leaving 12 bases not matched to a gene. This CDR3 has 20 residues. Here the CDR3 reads CASSTTLRDRGLSGANVLTF. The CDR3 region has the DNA TGTGCCAGTAGTACAACCTTGCGGGACAGGGGCCTCTCTGGGGCCAACGTCCTGACTTTC.

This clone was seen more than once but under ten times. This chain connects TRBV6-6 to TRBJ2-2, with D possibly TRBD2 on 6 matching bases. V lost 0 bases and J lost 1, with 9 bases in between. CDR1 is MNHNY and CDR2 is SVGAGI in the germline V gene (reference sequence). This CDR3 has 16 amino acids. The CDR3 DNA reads TGTGCCAGCAGTTACTCTGCGGAGGGGAACACCGGGGAGCTGTTTTTT. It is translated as CASSYSAEGNTGELFF.

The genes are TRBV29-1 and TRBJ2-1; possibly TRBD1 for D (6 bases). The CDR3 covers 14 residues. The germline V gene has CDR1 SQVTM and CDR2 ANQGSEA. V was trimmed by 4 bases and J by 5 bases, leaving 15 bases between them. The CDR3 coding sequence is TGCAGCGTTGGAGGCAGGGGACCCCACAATGAGCAGTTCTTC. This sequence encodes CSVGGRGPHNEQFF.

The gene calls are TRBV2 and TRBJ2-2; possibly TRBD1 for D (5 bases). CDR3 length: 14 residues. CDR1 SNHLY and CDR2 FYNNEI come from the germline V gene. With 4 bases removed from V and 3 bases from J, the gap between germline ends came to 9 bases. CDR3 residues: CASSGVRDTGELFF. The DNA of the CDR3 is TGTGCCAGCAGTGGCGTCAGGGACACCGGGGAGCTGTTTTTT.

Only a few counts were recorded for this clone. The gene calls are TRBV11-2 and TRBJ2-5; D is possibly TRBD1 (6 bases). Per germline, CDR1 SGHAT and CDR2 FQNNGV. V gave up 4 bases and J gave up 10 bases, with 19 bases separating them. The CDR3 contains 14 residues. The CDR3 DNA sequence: TGTGCCAGCAGCTCCCAACAAACCGGGACAAACCAGTACTTC. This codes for CASSSQQTGTNQYF. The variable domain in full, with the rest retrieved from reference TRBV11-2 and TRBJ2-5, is EAGVAQSPRYKIIEKRQSVAFWCNPISGHATLYWYQQILGQGPKLLIQFQNNGVVDDSQLPKDRFSAERLKGVDSTLKIQPAKLEDSAVYLCASSSQQTGTNQYFGPGTRLLVL.

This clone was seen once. The CDR3 sequence: CASSGGRVTDTQYF. The CDR3 DNA sequence: TGCGCCAGCAGCGGCGGGAGGGTCACAGATACGCAGTATTTT. The chain carries TRBV5-1 and TRBJ2-3, with 9 bases that match TRBD2. The V and J ends lost 4 bases and 2 bases, in that order; junction bases with no gene match: 2. Germline CDR1 and CDR2: SGHRS and YFSETQ. The CDR3 sequence is 14 residues long.

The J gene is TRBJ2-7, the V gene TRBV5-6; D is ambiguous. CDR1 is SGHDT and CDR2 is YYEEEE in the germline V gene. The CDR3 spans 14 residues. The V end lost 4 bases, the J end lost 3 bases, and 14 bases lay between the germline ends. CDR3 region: CASSARVFYYEQYF. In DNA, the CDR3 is TGTGCCAGCAGCGCCCGGGTCTTTTACTACGAGCAGTACTTC.

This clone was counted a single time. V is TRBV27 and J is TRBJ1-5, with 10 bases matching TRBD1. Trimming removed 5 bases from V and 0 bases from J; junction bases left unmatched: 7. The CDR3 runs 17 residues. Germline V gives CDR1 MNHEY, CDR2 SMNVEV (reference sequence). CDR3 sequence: CASSATDRGASNQPQHF. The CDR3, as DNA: TGTGCCAGCAGTGCCACGGACAGGGGGGCTAGCAATCAGCCCCAGCATTTT.

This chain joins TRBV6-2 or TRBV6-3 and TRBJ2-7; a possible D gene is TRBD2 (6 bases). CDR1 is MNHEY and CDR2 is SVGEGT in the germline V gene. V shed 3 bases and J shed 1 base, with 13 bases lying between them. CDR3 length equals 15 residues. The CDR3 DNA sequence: TGTGCCAGCAGTTATGCGGGACTCCAATCCTACGAGCAGTACTTC. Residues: CASSYAGLQSYEQYF.

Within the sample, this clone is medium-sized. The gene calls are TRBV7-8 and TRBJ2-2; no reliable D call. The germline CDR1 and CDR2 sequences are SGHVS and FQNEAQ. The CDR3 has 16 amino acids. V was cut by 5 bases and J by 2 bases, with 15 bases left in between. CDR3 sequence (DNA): TGTGCCAGCAGCCCTTTTGCCGGTCTAAACACCGGGGAGCTGTTTTTT. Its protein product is CASSPFAGLNTGELFF.

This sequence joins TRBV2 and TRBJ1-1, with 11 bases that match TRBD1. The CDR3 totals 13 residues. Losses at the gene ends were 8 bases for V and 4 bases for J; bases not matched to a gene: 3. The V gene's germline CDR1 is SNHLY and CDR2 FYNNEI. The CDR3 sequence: CASGGQGGTEAFF. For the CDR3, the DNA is TGTGCCAGCGGGGGACAGGGGGGCACTGAAGCTTTCTTT.

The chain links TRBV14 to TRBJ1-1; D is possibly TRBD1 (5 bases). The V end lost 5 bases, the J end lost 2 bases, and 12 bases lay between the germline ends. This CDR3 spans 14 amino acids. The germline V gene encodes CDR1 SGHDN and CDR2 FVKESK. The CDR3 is CASSFSRVNTEAFF. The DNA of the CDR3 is TGTGCCAGCAGCTTCAGCAGGGTAAACACTGAAGCTTTCTTT.

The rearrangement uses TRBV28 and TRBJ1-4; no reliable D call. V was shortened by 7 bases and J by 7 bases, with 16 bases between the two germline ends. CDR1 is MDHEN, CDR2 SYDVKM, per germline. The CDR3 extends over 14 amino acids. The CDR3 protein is CASNTIGEAEKLFF. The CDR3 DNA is TGTGCCAGCAATACCATTGGGGAGGCTGAAAAACTGTTTTTT.